This T cell receptor (beta chain) was found in a study of blood T cells in healthy people across ages. For the second PCR, which ran for roughly 7 to 11 cycles, a sample-barcoded 5' primer and a J-beta primer mix were used. TCRdb analysed the 5' RACE reads with MiXCR anew, one entry per CDR3 protein. The sample yields roughly 1.7 million distinct CDR3 sequences, 34% seen once. Per the germline V gene, CDR1 is PRHDT and CDR2 is FYEKMQ (reference sequence). The length of the CDR3 is 14 residues. Trimming stripped 4 bases from V and 5 bases from J, with 15 bases between. Extraction of total RNA produced a minimum of 5.5 micrograms from each sample.

This sequence joins TRBV13 and TRBJ2-7; D is perhaps TRBD1 (5 bases). The clonotype was recovered from a woman in her 30s in good health. Sequenced input: blood. The CDR3 loop is CASSSYWVGDEQYF. The CDR3 nucleotides read TGTGCCAGCAGCTCTTATTGGGTAGGGGACGAGCAGTACTTC.